The 22 T cell receptor beta chains given below trace back to one sample, sequenced in a study of CD8 T cells in Susac syndrome (dated by TCRdb to the late 2010s). To prepare the library, the immunoSEQ multiplex PCR assay was applied. RNA was extracted using the RNeasy kit, and roughly 0.5 to 1 microgram was reverse transcribed with random hexamers. In-frame beta chains were kept once TCRdb had trimmed the public reads at Q25 with fastp and called clones with MiXCR. CDR3 protein sequences are deduplicated, and each keeps its most common genes and DNA. This sample has under 150,000 distinct CDR3 sequences in its table, and 80% of those were observed once. The ten biggest clones cover roughly 0.5% of the sample. The sequencing input was CD8+ T cells from PBMCs. These receptors all stem from a human donor with multiple sclerosis.

The chain links TRBV11-2 to TRBJ1-1; a possible D gene is TRBD1 (5 bases). Germline V CDR1 and CDR2: SGHAT, FQNNGV. V was trimmed by 1 base and J by 0 bases, leaving 18 bases between them. The CDR3 extends over 18 amino acids. DNA for the CDR3: TGTGCCAGCAGCTTAGGAGGGTGGGGCGACTTGATGAACACTGAAGCTTTCTTT. It encodes CASSLGGWGDLMNTEAFF.

The chain links TRBV6-1 to TRBJ1-1, with D uncertain. The CDR3 totals 18 residues. Trimming removed 5 bases from V and 4 bases from J, with 26 bases in between. Germline CDR1 MNHNS, CDR2 SASEGT. The CDR3 sequence is CASSLRPSGPPRGTEAFF. DNA of the CDR3: TGTGCCAGCAGTCTGAGGCCCTCGGGCCCACCCCGTGGCACTGAAGCTTTCTTT.

The V gene is TRBV30, the J gene TRBJ1-4; D not resolved. V gave up 0 bases and J gave up 0 bases, with 14 bases separating them. Germline V CDR1 and CDR2: GTSNPN, SVGIG (reference sequence). CDR3 length equals 17 residues. CDR3 bases: TGTGCCTGGAGTGTACACGGGTTCCCGGCAACTAATGAAAAACTGTTTTTT. Translated, it gives CAWSVHGFPATNEKLFF.

This chain links TRBV7-9 with TRBJ2-7, with D possibly TRBD2 on 6 matching bases. Trimming removed 5 bases from V and 2 bases from J, with 10 bases in between. This CDR3 region has 13 residues. The germline V gene has CDR1 SEHNR and CDR2 FQNEAQ (reference sequence). CDR3 in amino acids: CASSPRGTYEQYF. CDR3 nucleotide sequence: TGTGCCAGCAGCCCGCGGGGAACCTACGAGCAGTACTTC.

This chain joins TRBV6-4 and TRBJ2-3, with 10 bases lining up with TRBD2. There are 16 residues in the CDR3. V gave up 4 bases and J gave up 2 bases; unmatched junction bases: 6. Germline-derived CDR1 and CDR2 are MRHNA and SNTAGT. The CDR3 loop reads CASSARAGGLTDTQYF. CDR3 in DNA: TGTGCCAGCAGTGCGAGAGCGGGGGGGCTCACAGATACGCAGTATTTT.

This clonotype was seen only once. V gene TRBV28 combines with J gene TRBJ1-1; D gene ambiguous. The CDR3 sequence is 13 residues long. CDR1 and CDR2 (germline): MDHEN, SYDVKM. The V gene lost 4 bases and the J gene lost 4 bases, with 10 bases spanning the gap. CDR3: CASSWPEGTEAFF. The CDR3 bases are TGTGCCAGCAGTTGGCCGGAGGGCACTGAAGCTTTCTTT. The full variable domain, rest sourced from reference TRBV28 and TRBJ1-1, is DVKVTQSSRYLVKRTGEKVFLECVQDMDHENMFWYRQDPGLGLRLIYFSYDVKMKEKGDIPEGYSVSREKKERFSLILESASTNQTSMYLCASSWPEGTEAFFGQGTRLTVV.

The chain carries TRBV30 and TRBJ2-7; D remains unclear. V dropped 3 bases and J dropped 0 bases, with 9 bases sitting between them. Looked up from germline, CDR1 is GTSNPN and CDR2 is SVGIG (reference sequence). CDR3 length equals 13 residues. In nucleotides, the CDR3 is TGTGCCTGGAGCGTACCCAGCTCCTACGAGCAGTACTTC. Protein sequence: CAWSVPSSYEQYF.

The CDR3 DNA is TGTGCCAGCAGCCCCGTTTCCCATCCCTACGAGCAGTACTTC. As protein: CASSPVSHPYEQYF. The chain carries TRBV5-6 and TRBJ2-7; D ambiguous. V dropped 4 bases and J dropped 2 bases, with 13 bases sitting between them. Germline lookup yields CDR1 SGHDT and CDR2 YYEEEE. This CDR3 has 14 amino acids.

This rearrangement joins TRBV18 to TRBJ2-1, with TRBD1 matching 9 bases. The CDR3 extends over 15 amino acids. The germline V gene has CDR1 KGHSH and CDR2 LQKENI. J was trimmed by 4 bases and V by 0 bases; bases with no gene match: 1. CDR3 DNA sequence: TGTGCCAGCTCACCACCGGACAGGGGTTACAATGAGCAGTTCTTC. The encoded protein is CASSPPDRGYNEQFF.

The V and J genes are TRBV12-3 or TRBV12-4 and TRBJ1-5; D gene uncertain. The ends were cut back, 1 base at V and 3 bases at J, with 7 bases in the middle. The CDR3 contains 14 residues. The chain's CDR3 is CASSLGDFNQPQHF. The CDR3 DNA reads as TGTGCCAGCAGTTTAGGGGATTTCAATCAGCCCCAGCATTTT.

The chain uses TRBV12-5 and TRBJ2-3; 10 positions agree with TRBD1. After removal of 6 bases from V and 5 bases from J, the junction contained 8 bases not matched to a gene. CDR3 length equals 15 residues. The germline V gene encodes CDR1 LGHNT and CDR2 FRNRAP. Here the CDR3 DNA reads TGTGCTAGTGGATACGGGACAGGGGCCGGAGATACGCAGTATTTT. It encodes CASGYGTGAGDTQYF. Full variable domain (rest looked up from reference TRBV12-5 and TRBJ2-3): DARVTQTPRHKVTEMGQEVTMRCQPILGHNTVFWYRQTMMQGLELLAYFRNRAPLDDSGMPKDRFSAEMPDATLATLKIQPSEPRDSAVYFCASGYGTGAGDTQYFGPGTRLTVL.

The V call is TRBV7-6, the J call TRBJ1-1; maybe TRBD1 (5 bases). Trimming left V 3 bases short and J 7 bases short, with 18 bases between. Germline V lookup: CDR1 SGHVS, CDR2 FNYEAQ. The CDR3 spans 15 residues. The CDR3 region is CASSFPPGGASEAFF. As DNA, the CDR3 is TGTGCCAGCAGCTTTCCCCCAGGAGGGGCCAGTGAAGCTTTCTTT.

The chain couples TRBV7-9 to TRBJ1-2, with 7 nucleotides matching TRBD1. The CDR3 covers 14 residues. Per germline, CDR1 SEHNR and CDR2 FQNEAQ (reference sequence). J was trimmed by 2 bases and V by 5 bases; bases with no gene match: 5. The CDR3 DNA follows: TGTGCCAGCAGCACAGGGGAAGGAAACTATGGCTACACCTTC. This encodes CASSTGEGNYGYTF.

This chain joins TRBV20-1 and TRBJ1-5, with a weak D call TRBD1 (5 bases). The CDR3 is 17 amino acids. Germline V lookup: CDR1 DFQATT, CDR2 SNEGSKA (reference sequence). Trimming took off 3 bases at V and 4 bases at J, with 22 bases between the two ends. The CDR3: CSARYQGTFNDNQPQHF. The CDR3 DNA reads as TGCAGTGCTAGGTACCAGGGTACCTTTAATGATAATCAGCCCCAGCATTTT.

The chain joins TRBV20-1 to TRBJ2-1; no definite D call. Looked up from germline, CDR1 is DFQATT and CDR2 is SNEGSKA (reference sequence). The CDR3 extends over 12 amino acids. V was trimmed by 3 bases and J by 6 bases, leaving 9 bases between them. The CDR3: CSASAPVNEQFF. CDR3 nucleotide sequence: TGCAGTGCTAGCGCCCCGGTCAATGAGCAGTTCTTC.

This clonotype has only a few counts. The rearrangement uses TRBV6-1 and TRBJ1-2; D is uncertain. The ends were cut back, 6 bases at V and 6 bases at J, with 17 bases in the middle. The germline CDR1 and CDR2 sequences are MNHNS and SASEGT. CDR3 length: 14 amino acids. The CDR3 nucleotides are TGTGCCAGCAGGGTCGGTGGAGGAGGTGATGGCTACACCTTC. It codes for CASRVGGGGDGYTF.

This clonotype was detected only a few times. This chain links TRBV4-1 with TRBJ2-1, with TRBD2 identical over 7 bases. This CDR3 contains 15 residues. The germline V gene encodes CDR1 MGHRA and CDR2 YSYEKL. The V gene end was trimmed by 5 bases and the J gene end by 5 bases; junction bases not matched to a gene: 9. CDR3 in amino acids: CASSTRLAVNNEQFF. The CDR3 nucleotides read TGCGCCAGCAGCACCCGCCTAGCGGTCAACAATGAGCAGTTCTTC.

The chain carries TRBV10-3 and TRBJ2-7, with 7 bases matching TRBD1. In germline, CDR1 is ENHRY, CDR2 SYGVKD. Trimming removed 4 bases from V and 2 bases from J; junction bases left unmatched: 8. This CDR3 has 15 residues. CDR3 nucleotides: TGTGCCATCAGTGGGCCCGAGACAGGGACCTACGAGCAGTACTTC. This translates into CAISGPETGTYEQYF.

The table lists this clonotype with a count of one. This chain links TRBV30 with TRBJ1-1; 7 nucleotides agree with TRBD1. Germline V gives CDR1 GTSNPN, CDR2 SVGIG (reference sequence). Germline trimming cut 4 bases from V and 4 bases from J; bases unmatched to any gene: 12. This CDR3 has 15 amino acids. The DNA for the CDR3 is TGTGCCTGGATAGCAAGGGGGCGCCTGGGCACTGAAGCTTTCTTT. It translates to CAWIARGRLGTEAFF.

V and J are TRBV4-1 and TRBJ1-1; TRBD1 matches at 8 bases. CDR1 is MGHRA, CDR2 YSYEKL, per germline. The CDR3 loop spans 15 amino acids. V lost 5 bases and J lost 10; bases outside the gene matches: 15. CDR3 in amino acids: CASSATGVDRAGAFF. The CDR3 bases are TGCGCCAGCAGCGCAACTGGGGTGGACAGGGCGGGAGCTTTCTTT.

The rearrangement joins TRBV12-3 or TRBV12-4 to TRBJ1-1, with D possibly being TRBD1 (6 bases). The length of the CDR3 is 15 residues. V lost 4 bases and J 1 base, leaving 13 bases between the germline ends. The CDR3 is CASSSGTLENTEAFF. The CDR3 DNA follows: TGTGCCAGCAGTTCTGGGACACTCGAGAACACTGAAGCTTTCTTT.

The chain recombines TRBV27 with TRBJ2-1; the D call may be TRBD1 or TRBD2 (5 bases each). Germline CDR1 MNHEY, CDR2 SMNVEV (reference sequence). V was trimmed by 5 bases and J by 7 bases, leaving 21 bases between them. The CDR3 has 16 residues. The CDR3 sequence: CASSLPPGPMGNEQFF. The CDR3 DNA sequence: TGTGCCAGCAGTCTACCCCCGGGACCCATGGGGAATGAGCAGTTCTTC.